These T cell receptor beta chains were read from a single sample in a study of CD4 T cells in relation to SARS-CoV-2 and coronaviruses. Their specific antigens are unknown. Generated by immunoSEQ multiplex PCR, the TCRdb table keeps only in-frame clones and is missing some. The data show roughly 20,000 clones, approximately 80% seen once. The sequenced sample was CD4+ T cells from PBMCs, cultured in vitro. The receptors derive from a human donor in good health. CDR3s include the opening cysteine and the closing phenylalanine or tryptophan. The D gene is left open where the match is weak. Size is stated for part of the rows, as once, few or many counts, or as a class when the clone is expanded.

DNA,CDR3,V,size,D,J
TGTGCCAGCAGGCCCGGGACAGGGGAGGGCGAGCAGTACTTC,CASRPGTGEGEQYF,TRBV28,NA,TRBD1,TRBJ2-7
TGCAGTGCTAGTTTACCTGCCGGTCTCTACGAGCAGTACTTC,CSASLPAGLYEQYF,TRBV20-1,few,NA,TRBJ2-7
TGTGCCAGCAGTGAAGGGGTCGTGGCAGGGGGCTTCCAAGAGACCCAGTACTTC,CASSEGVVAGGFQETQYF,TRBV6-1,NA,TRBD1,TRBJ2-5
TGTGCCACCACTAGCGGGGGAACGCTTACGCAGTATTTT,CATTSGGTLTQYF,TRBV15,NA,TRBD2,TRBJ2-3
TGTGCCAGCAGTGGTAGGGTAGCGGGGACCGGGGAGCTGTTTTTT,CASSGRVAGTGELFF,TRBV2,once,TRBD2,TRBJ2-2
TGTGCCAGCAGCCCAGGACTAGCGGGAGACGAGACCCAGTACTTC,CASSPGLAGDETQYF,TRBV11-3,NA,TRBD2,TRBJ2-5
TGTGCCAGCACTTATCTTCTAGCGGGAGGAGGGGTAGATGAGCAGTTCTTC,CASTYLLAGGGVDEQFF,TRBV5-6,NA,TRBD2,TRBJ2-1
TGTGCCAGTAGTAATCTCGAGCCAGATACGCAGTATTTT,CASSNLEPDTQYF,TRBV19,NA,NA,TRBJ2-3
TGTGCCAGCAGCCACGATCACCGGGGCACTGAAGCTTTCTTT,CASSHDHRGTEAFF,TRBV14,NA,NA,TRBJ1-1
TGTGCCAGCAGACAAGGGTGGCGGGAGTCAATTTGGAATGAGCAGTTCTTC,CASRQGWRESIWNEQFF,TRBV27,few,TRBD2,TRBJ2-1
TGTGCCACCTGCCCTAGCGGCCCAGATACGCAGTATTTT,CATCPSGPDTQYF,TRBV25-1,NA,TRBD2,TRBJ2-3
TGCGCCAGCAGCCGCGGGACTAGCGGTTCCTACGAGCAGTACTTC,CASSRGTSGSYEQYF,TRBV5-1,NA,TRBD2,TRBJ2-7
TGTGCCAGCAGCCCGGGACAGGGGGCCGAGGGCTACACCTTC,CASSPGQGAEGYTF,TRBV11-3,NA,TRBD1,TRBJ1-2
TGTGCCATCAGTGCAGGGGGACTCGGGGAGCTGTTTTTT,CAISAGGLGELFF,TRBV10-3,NA,NA,TRBJ2-2